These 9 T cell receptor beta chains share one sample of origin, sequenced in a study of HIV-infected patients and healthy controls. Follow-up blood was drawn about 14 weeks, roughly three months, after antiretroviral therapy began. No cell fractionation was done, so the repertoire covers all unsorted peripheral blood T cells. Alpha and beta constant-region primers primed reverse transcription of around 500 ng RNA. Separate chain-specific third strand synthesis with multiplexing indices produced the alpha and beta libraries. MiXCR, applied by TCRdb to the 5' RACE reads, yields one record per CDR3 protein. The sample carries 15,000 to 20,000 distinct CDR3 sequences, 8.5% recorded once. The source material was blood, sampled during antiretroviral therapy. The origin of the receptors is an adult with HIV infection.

The CDR3 DNA reads as TGCGCCAGCAGCTTCGTGCCCGGGACAGTAATTAACTATGGCTACACCTTC. Its protein is CASSFVPGTVINYGYTF. The rearrangement uses TRBV4-1 and TRBJ1-2; 7 nucleotides match TRBD1. This CDR3 has 17 residues. V lost 5 bases and J lost 1; bases outside the gene matches: 13. Germline CDR1 and CDR2: MGHRA and YSYEKL.

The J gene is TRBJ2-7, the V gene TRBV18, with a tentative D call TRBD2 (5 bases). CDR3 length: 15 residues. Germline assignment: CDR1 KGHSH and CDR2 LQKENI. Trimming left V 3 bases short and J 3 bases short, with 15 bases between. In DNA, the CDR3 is TGTGCCAGCTCACCTTCAAGCGGCTTTATCTACGAGCAGTACTTC. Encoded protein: CASSPSSGFIYEQYF.

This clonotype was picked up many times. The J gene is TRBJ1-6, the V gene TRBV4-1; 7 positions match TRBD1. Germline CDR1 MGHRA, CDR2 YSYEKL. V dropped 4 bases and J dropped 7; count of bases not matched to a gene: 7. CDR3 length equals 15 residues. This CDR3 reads CASSPIDRVNSPLHF. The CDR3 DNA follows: TGCGCCAGCAGCCCTATCGACAGGGTCAATTCACCCCTCCACTTT.

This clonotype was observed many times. CDR3 bases: TGTGCCAGCAGTTGGAAACCTGAAGCTTTCTTT. This encodes CASSWKPEAFF. This chain connects TRBV2 to TRBJ1-1; unclear D gene. The CDR3 covers 11 residues. V dropped 5 bases and J dropped 6 bases, with 7 bases sitting between them. Germline CDR1 and CDR2: SNHLY and FYNNEI.

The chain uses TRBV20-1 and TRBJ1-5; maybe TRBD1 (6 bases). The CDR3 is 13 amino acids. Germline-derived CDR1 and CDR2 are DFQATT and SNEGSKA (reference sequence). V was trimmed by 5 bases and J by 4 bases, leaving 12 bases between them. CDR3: CSAVTGRNQPQHF. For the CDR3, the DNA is TGCAGTGCTGTAACAGGGAGGAATCAGCCCCAGCATTTT.

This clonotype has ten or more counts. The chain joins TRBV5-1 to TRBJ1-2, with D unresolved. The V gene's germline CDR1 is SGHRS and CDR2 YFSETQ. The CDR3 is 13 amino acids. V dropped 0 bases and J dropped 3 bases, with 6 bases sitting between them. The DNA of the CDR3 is TGCGCCAGCAGCTTGGAGGCGGACTATGGCTACACCTTC. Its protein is CASSLEADYGYTF.

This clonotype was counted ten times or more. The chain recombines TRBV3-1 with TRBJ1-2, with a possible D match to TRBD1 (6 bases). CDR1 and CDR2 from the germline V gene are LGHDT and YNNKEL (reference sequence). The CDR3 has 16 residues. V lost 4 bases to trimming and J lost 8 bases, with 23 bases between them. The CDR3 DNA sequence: TGTGCCAGCAGCCCTCGGGGGGTGTTAGCTGGGACAGGCTACACCTTC. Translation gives CASSPRGVLAGTGYTF.

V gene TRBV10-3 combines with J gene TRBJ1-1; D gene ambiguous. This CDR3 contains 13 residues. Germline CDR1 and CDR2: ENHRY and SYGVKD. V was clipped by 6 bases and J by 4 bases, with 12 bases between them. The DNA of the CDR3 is TGTGCCATCAGCCCCGGCGGCGGCACTGAAGCTTTCTTT. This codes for CAISPGGGTEAFF.

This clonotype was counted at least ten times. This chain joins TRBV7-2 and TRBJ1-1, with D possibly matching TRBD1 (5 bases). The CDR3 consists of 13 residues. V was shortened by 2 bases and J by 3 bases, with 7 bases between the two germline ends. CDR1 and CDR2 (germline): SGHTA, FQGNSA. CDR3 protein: CASSLSGYTEAFF. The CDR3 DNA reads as TGTGCCAGCAGCTTATCAGGGTACACTGAAGCTTTCTTT. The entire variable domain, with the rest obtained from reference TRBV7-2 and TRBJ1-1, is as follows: GAGVSQSPSNKVTEKGKDVELRCDPISGHTALYWYRQSLGQGLEFLIYFQGNSAPDKSGLPSDRFSAERTGGSVSTLTIQRTQQEDSAVYLCASSLSGYTEAFFGQGTRLTVV.